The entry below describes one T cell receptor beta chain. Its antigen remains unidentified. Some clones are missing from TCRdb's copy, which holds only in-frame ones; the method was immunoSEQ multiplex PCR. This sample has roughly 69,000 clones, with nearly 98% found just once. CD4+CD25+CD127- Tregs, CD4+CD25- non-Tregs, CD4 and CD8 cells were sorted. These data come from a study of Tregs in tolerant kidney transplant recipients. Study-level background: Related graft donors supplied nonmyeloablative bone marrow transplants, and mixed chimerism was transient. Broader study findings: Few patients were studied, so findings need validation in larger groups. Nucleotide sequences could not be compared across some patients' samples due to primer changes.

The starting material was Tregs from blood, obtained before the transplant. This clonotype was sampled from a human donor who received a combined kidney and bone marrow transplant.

This chain's CDR3 is CAWSYRGRTEAFF. The CDR3 region has the DNA TGTGCCTGGAGTTACAGGGGTCGTACTGAAGCTTTCTTT. The chain couples TRBV30 to TRBJ1-1; 7 bases fit TRBD1. Germline trimming cut 2 bases from V and 5 bases from J; bases unmatched to any gene: 5. This CDR3 spans 13 amino acids. The germline V gene has CDR1 GTSNPN and CDR2 SVGIG (reference sequence).